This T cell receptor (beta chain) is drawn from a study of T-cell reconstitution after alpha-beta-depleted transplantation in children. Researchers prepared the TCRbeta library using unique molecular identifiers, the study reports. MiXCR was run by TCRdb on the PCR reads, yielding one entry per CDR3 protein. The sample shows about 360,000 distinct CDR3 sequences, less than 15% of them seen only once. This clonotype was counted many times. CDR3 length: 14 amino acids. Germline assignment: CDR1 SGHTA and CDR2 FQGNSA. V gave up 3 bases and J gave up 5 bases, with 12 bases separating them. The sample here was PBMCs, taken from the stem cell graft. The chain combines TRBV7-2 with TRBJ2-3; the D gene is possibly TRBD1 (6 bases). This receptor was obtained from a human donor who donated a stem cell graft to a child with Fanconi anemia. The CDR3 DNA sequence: TGTGCCAGCAGCTTCTTACAGGGCGGAGATACGCAGTATTTT. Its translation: CASSFLQGGDTQYF.